This passage covers 21 T cell receptor beta chains from one sample sequenced in a study of blood T cell repertoires in COVID-19. The assay was immunoSEQ multiplex PCR, and TCRdb's table has in-frame clones only and misses some. The table shows approximately 190,000 clones, with around four fifths occurring only once. Specimen: peripheral blood. These TCRs come from a woman in her sixties or seventies with active or convalescent COVID-19.

The J gene is TRBJ2-5, the V gene TRBV6-5; D gene unclear. This CDR3 region has 14 residues. The V and J ends lost 6 bases and 5 bases respectively, with 16 bases between them. The germline V gene has CDR1 MNHEY and CDR2 SVGAGI. CDR3 region: CASSRGSVGETQYF. Here the CDR3 DNA reads TGTGCCAGCAGCCGCGGCAGCGTCGGTGAGACCCAGTACTTC.

This clone is a singleton in its sample. The DNA for the CDR3 is TGTGCCAGCAGCACCCAGGAGGGTTCCTACGAGCAGTACTTC. It translates to CASSTQEGSYEQYF. The rearrangement uses TRBV6-5 and TRBJ2-7, with D possibly matching TRBD2 (6 bases). Per germline, CDR1 MNHEY and CDR2 SVGAGI. V lost 6 bases and J lost 1, with 13 bases in between. The CDR3 has 14 residues.

This clone was picked up a small number of times. The rearrangement uses TRBV2 and TRBJ2-3, with D perhaps matching TRBD1 (5 bases). CDR1 is SNHLY and CDR2 is FYNNEI in the germline V gene. Trimming took off 6 bases at V and 4 bases at J, with 11 bases between the two ends. The CDR3 totals 13 residues. The CDR3 DNA is TGTGCCAGCAGGCAGGGATCCCCAGATACGCAGTATTTT. It yields the protein CASRQGSPDTQYF. The variable domain in full, completed from reference TRBV2 and TRBJ2-3, reads EPEVTQTPSHQVTQMGQEVILRCVPISNHLYFYWYRQILGQKVEFLVSFYNNEISEKSEIFDDQFSVERPDGSNFTLKIRSTKLEDSAMYFCASRQGSPDTQYFGPGTRLTVL.

This clone was picked up one time. CDR3: CASNSRDEAFF. The CDR3 nucleotides read TGTGCCAGCAACTCCCGGGATGAAGCTTTCTTT. The rearrangement uses TRBV5-4 and TRBJ1-1, with no clear D. This CDR3 is built from 11 residues. The germline V gene has CDR1 SGHNT and CDR2 YYREEE (reference sequence). Trimming removed 6 bases from V and 7 bases from J, with 10 bases in between.

The V call is TRBV5-6, the J call TRBJ2-7; D may be TRBD1 (6 bases). The V and J ends lost 2 bases and 0 bases respectively, with 15 bases between them. CDR3 length: 16 residues. Germline V gives CDR1 SGHDT, CDR2 YYEEEE. The CDR3 loop is CASSFLSGQSSYEQYF. The CDR3 DNA is TGTGCCAGCAGCTTCCTTTCCGGACAGAGCTCCTACGAGCAGTACTTC.

This chain connects TRBV7-2 to TRBJ2-2, with D perhaps TRBD2 (5 bases). V was clipped by 7 bases and J by 3 bases, with 15 bases between them. This CDR3 is 15 amino acids long. CDR1 SGHTA and CDR2 FQGNSA come from the germline V gene. In DNA form, the CDR3 reads TGTGCCAGCAACCCGAGCCCCGGGGACACCGGGGAGCTGTTTTTT. Encoded protein: CASNPSPGDTGELFF.

V and J are TRBV2 and TRBJ1-6; D remains unclear. This CDR3 comprises 14 residues. V shed 5 bases and J shed 5 bases, with 10 bases lying between them. Germline loops: CDR1 SNHLY, CDR2 FYNNEI. The CDR3 DNA sequence: TGTGCCAGCAGTTCGGAGAACAATAATTCACCCCTCCACTTT. This gives the protein CASSSENNNSPLHF.

The chain links TRBV5-1 to TRBJ2-5; TRBD2 matches at 13 bases. Germline V lookup: CDR1 SGHRS, CDR2 YFSETQ. This CDR3 comprises 16 residues. V was clipped by 4 bases and J by 3 bases; unmatched bases: 6. CDR3 protein: CASSPGLAGVEETQYF. CDR3 DNA: TGCGCCAGCAGCCCCGGACTAGCGGGAGTAGAAGAGACCCAGTACTTC.

The V call is TRBV3-1 (or the pseudogene TRBV3-2), the J call TRBJ2-2; a possible D gene is TRBD2 (5 bases). V was cut by 2 bases and J by 5 bases, with 15 bases left in between. The V gene's germline CDR1 is LGHDT and CDR2 YNNKEL (reference sequence). The CDR3 spans 16 residues. This CDR3 is CASSQSWRRQTGELFF. CDR3 coding DNA: TGTGCCAGCAGCCAAAGCTGGAGGCGGCAGACCGGGGAGCTGTTTTTT.

The chain employs TRBV18 and TRBJ2-2; 8 nucleotides line up with TRBD1. The CDR3 runs to 18 residues. Germline V lookup: CDR1 KGHSH, CDR2 LQKENI. V was pared by 3 bases and J by 1 base, with 10 bases of the junction left unmatched. The CDR3 spells CASSPESPGQGNTGELFF. In DNA, the CDR3 is TGTGCCAGCTCACCGGAATCCCCAGGACAGGGGAACACCGGGGAGCTGTTTTTT.

V and J are TRBV5-1 and TRBJ2-5; TRBD2 is a possible D gene (6 bases). This CDR3 is 15 amino acids long. The V and J ends lost 0 bases and 4 bases respectively, with 13 bases between them. Germline loops: CDR1 SGHRS, CDR2 YFSETQ. The CDR3 coding sequence is TGCGCCAGCAGCTTGGGAATCGGCGGGATAGAGACCCAGTACTTC. It codes for CASSLGIGGIETQYF.

V usage is TRBV21-1 and J usage is TRBJ1-2. TRBV21-1 is annotated as a pseudogene. The CDR3 sequence is 12 residues long. The CDR3 is CASSKAEDGYTF. In nucleotides, the CDR3 is TGTGCCAGCAGCAAAGCGGAGGATGGCTACACCTTC.

This chain connects TRBV12-5 to TRBJ2-1; 11 nucleotides agree with TRBD2. Germline V gives CDR1 LGHNT, CDR2 FRNRAP. The CDR3 consists of 20 residues. V shed 3 bases and J 5 bases; nucleotides not matched to a gene: 18. In DNA, the CDR3 is TGTGCTAGTGGTTTCCGGGCGGGACTAGCGGTACCCTACTCTGACAATGAGCAGTTCTTC. Amino acid sequence: CASGFRAGLAVPYSDNEQFF.

The chain joins TRBV10-3 to TRBJ2-7, with TRBD2 as a possible D gene (6 bases). Trimming took 3 bases from V and 2 from J, leaving 11 bases between them. The CDR3 contains 14 residues. Germline V lookup: CDR1 ENHRY, CDR2 SYGVKD. CDR3 DNA: TGTGCCATCAGTGAACAACTAGCTCCCTACGAGCAGTACTTC. Amino acid sequence: CAISEQLAPYEQYF.

The chain links TRBV6-1 to TRBJ1-1; D possibly corresponds to TRBD1 (5 bases). The CDR3 has 13 residues. From germline, CDR1 is MNHNS and CDR2 SASEGT. The V gene lost 2 bases and the J gene lost 10 bases, with 14 bases spanning the gap. The CDR3: CASSEMGPWGAFF. DNA for the CDR3: TGTGCCAGCAGTGAAATGGGGCCCTGGGGAGCTTTCTTT.

The chain links TRBV9 to TRBJ1-1, with 7 bases aligning to TRBD1. The germline gives CDR1 SGDLS, CDR2 YYNGEE. J lost 7 bases, V lost 3 bases, and 12 bases had no gene match. The CDR3 is 15 residues long. The chain's CDR3 is CASSEPLGQDVEAFF. The DNA for the CDR3 is TGTGCCAGCAGCGAGCCTCTAGGACAGGACGTTGAAGCTTTCTTT.

Remarks on this clone: The same CDR3 arises from other DNA sequences in this sample as well. This chain connects TRBV11-2 to TRBJ2-2; 8 bases match TRBD2. Germline V lookup: CDR1 SGHAT, CDR2 FQNNGV. This CDR3 is 17 amino acids long. Trimming at V came to 1 base and at J to 4 bases, leaving 8 bases not matched to a gene. CDR3 DNA sequence: TGTGCCAGCAGCTTAGGGGGGACTAGTGACGGCACCGGGGAGCTGTTTTTT. Translation gives CASSLGGTSDGTGELFF.

This chain links TRBV27 with TRBJ1-2, with unresolved D. The V end was cut by 3 bases, the J end by 0 bases, with 5 bases between. This CDR3 spans 13 amino acids. Germline V CDR1 and CDR2: MNHEY, SMNVEV (reference sequence). In nucleotides, the CDR3 is TGTGCCAGCAGTTTCTCAGCTAACTATGGCTACACCTTC. Its translation is CASSFSANYGYTF.

The V call is TRBV18, the J call TRBJ1-1; no clear D. The germline gives CDR1 KGHSH, CDR2 LQKENI. The CDR3 runs 16 residues. Trimming cost V 1 base and J 3 bases, with 15 bases left between them. This chain's CDR3 is CASSPREGRGDTEAFF. In DNA form, the CDR3 reads TGTGCCAGCTCACCACGGGAGGGTCGGGGAGACACTGAAGCTTTCTTT.

The genes are TRBV19 and TRBJ2-3, with 8 bases matching TRBD1. Germline CDR1 LNHDA, CDR2 SQIVND (reference sequence). This CDR3 comprises 16 residues. The V gene end was trimmed by 5 bases and the J gene end by 1 base; junction bases not matched to a gene: 8. DNA of the CDR3: TGTGCCAGTAGTTTGGACAGGGAATGGGGCACAGATACGCAGTATTTT. Its translation: CASSLDREWGTDTQYF.

The CDR3 reads CASSHILGREGNEQFF. CDR3 DNA sequence: TGCGCCAGCAGCCATATTCTTGGGCGGGAGGGAAATGAGCAGTTCTTC. V usage is TRBV4-1 and J usage is TRBJ2-1; 9 nucleotides agree with TRBD2. The germline CDR1 and CDR2 sequences are MGHRA and YSYEKL. This CDR3 is 16 amino acids long. J was trimmed by 7 bases and V by 3 bases; bases with no gene match: 10.